This T cell receptor (beta chain) was retrieved from a study of early T cells in non-severe SARS-CoV-2 infection. In TCRdb, the 5' RACE reads were re-called with MiXCR into one record per CDR3 protein. The top ten hold under 4.5% of the sample, which has 45,000 to 60,000 distinct CDR3 sequences, less than 9.5% seen once. There are a few counts of this clonotype. The germline V gene has CDR1 MNHEY and CDR2 SVGAGI. J lost 5 bases, V lost 6 bases, and 7 bases had no gene match. The CDR3 runs to 14 residues. V is TRBV6-5 and J is TRBJ1-2; 9 positions match TRBD1. This sequence was found in an adult who was a healthcare worker with PCR-confirmed SARS-CoV-2 infection or an uninfected control (not recorded which). The specimen comprised whole blood, sampled at baseline. As DNA, the CDR3 is TGTGCCAGCAGGGCGGACAGGGGCAGTTATGGCTACACCTTC. Encoded protein: CASRADRGSYGYTF.